The T cell receptor (beta chain) under discussion was sequenced for a study of T cell responses to AZD1222 COVID-19 vaccine. Study-wide findings and caveats: Nearly half of spike-specific TCRs reportedly target unmutated variant regions. In all cases, repertoires were sampled only after the peak T cell response.

The ends were cut back, 6 bases at V and 4 bases at J, with 15 bases in the middle. Germline assignment: CDR1 SGHDN and CDR2 FVKESK. The CDR3 extends over 14 amino acids. This clone was detected once. Its specificity is unknown. Assay: immunoSEQ multiplex PCR; the TCRdb copy retains only in-frame clones and omits some. The sample has about 120,000 clones; approximately 93% are singletons. J is TRBJ1-1 and V is TRBV14; TRBD1 might be the D (6 bases). The sequence was obtained from an adult in good health. The sequencing used peripheral blood, collected on day 0 of AZD1222 vaccination. The DNA for the CDR3 is TGTGCCAGCAGGAGTCTAGGACAGTTCACTGAAGCTTTCTTT. As protein: CASRSLGQFTEAFF.